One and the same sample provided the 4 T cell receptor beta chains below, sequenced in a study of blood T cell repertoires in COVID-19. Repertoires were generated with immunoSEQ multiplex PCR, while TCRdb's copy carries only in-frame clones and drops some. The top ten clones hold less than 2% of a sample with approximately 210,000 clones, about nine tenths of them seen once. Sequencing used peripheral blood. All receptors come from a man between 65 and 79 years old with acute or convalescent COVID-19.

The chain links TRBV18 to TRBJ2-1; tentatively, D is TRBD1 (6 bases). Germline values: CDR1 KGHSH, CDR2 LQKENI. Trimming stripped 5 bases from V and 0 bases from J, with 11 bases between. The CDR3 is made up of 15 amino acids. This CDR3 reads CASSKRDTSYNEQFF. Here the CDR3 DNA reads TGTGCCAGCTCAAAACGGGACACCTCCTACAATGAGCAGTTCTTC. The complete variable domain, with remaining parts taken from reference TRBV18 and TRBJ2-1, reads NAGVMQNPRHLVRRRGQEARLRCSPMKGHSHVYWYRQLPEEGLKFMVYLQKENIIDESGMPKERFSAEFPKEGPSILRIQQVVRGDSAAYFCASSKRDTSYNEQFFGPGTRLTVL.

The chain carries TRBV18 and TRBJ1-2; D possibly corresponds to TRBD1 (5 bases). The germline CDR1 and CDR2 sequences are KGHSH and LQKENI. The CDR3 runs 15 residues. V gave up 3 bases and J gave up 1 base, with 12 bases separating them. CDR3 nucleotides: TGTGCCAGCTCACCTCAGGGTGGCCTTAACTATGGCTACACCTTC. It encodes CASSPQGGLNYGYTF.

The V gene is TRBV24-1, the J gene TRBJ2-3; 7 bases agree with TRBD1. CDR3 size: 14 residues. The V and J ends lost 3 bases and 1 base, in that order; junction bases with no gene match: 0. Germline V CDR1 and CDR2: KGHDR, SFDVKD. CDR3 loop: CATSDGQGTDTQYF. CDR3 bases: TGTGCCACCAGTGATGGACAGGGCACAGATACGCAGTATTTT.

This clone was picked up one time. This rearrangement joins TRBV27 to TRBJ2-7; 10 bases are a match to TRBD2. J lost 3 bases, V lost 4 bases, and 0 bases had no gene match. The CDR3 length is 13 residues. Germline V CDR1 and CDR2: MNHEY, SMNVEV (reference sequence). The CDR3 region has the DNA TGTGCCAGCAGTTCTAGCGGGAGCTACGAGCAGTACTTC. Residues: CASSSSGSYEQYF.